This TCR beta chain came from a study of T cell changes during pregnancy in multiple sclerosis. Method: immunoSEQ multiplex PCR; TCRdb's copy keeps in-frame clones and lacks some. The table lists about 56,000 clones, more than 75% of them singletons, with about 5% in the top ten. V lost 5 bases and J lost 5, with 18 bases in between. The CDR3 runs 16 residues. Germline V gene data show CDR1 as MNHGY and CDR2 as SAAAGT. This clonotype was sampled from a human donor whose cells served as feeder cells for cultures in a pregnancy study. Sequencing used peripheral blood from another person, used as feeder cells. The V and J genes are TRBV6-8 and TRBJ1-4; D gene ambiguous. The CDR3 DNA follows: TGTGCCAGCAGTGAGATTTCGCCTCACCCAAATGAAAAACTGTTTTTT. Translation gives CASSEISPHPNEKLFF.